This TCR beta chain was profiled in a study of response to subunit inactivated influenza vaccine. CDR1 is ENHRY, CDR2 SYGVKD, per germline. The length of the CDR3 is 15 residues. J gave up 4 bases and V 8 bases, and 12 bases lay outside the gene matches. The sample holds many counts of this clonotype. In TCRdb, the RT-PCR reads were re-called with MiXCR into one record per CDR3 protein. The sample lists 450,000 to 600,000 distinct CDR3 sequences, around 8% occurring once. This specimen consisted of PBMCs from blood, obtained less than 30 months after vaccination. The V and J genes are TRBV10-3 and TRBJ1-1; 8 positions agree with TRBD1. The sequence derives from a man between 50 and 70 years old who received an inactivated influenza vaccine. As DNA, the CDR3 is TGTGCCATCCAACCCCGGGACAGGTACCTCACTGAAGCTTTCTTT. This gives the protein CAIQPRDRYLTEAFF.